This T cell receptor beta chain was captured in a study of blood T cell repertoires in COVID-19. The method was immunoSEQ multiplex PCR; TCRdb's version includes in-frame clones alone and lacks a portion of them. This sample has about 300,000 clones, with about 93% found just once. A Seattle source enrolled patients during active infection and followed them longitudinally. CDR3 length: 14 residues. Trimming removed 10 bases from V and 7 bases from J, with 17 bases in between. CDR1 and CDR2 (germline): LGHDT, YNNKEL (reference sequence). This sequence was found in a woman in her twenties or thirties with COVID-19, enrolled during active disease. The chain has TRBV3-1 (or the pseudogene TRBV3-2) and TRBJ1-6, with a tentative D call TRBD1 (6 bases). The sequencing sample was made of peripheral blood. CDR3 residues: CATTDSARNSPLHF. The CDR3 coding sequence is TGTGCCACCACGGACAGCGCCCGGAATTCACCCCTCCACTTT.